Presented here are 25 T cell receptor beta chains from one specimen sequenced in a study of Graves' ophthalmopathy and Graves' hyperthyroidism. Investigators amplified TCR beta CDR3 regions from RNA transcripts. The authors performed first-round RT-PCR with HTBI primers and then a second-round multiplex PCR. TCRdb independently ran MiXCR on the multiplex PCR reads; one entry per CDR3 protein. Of 1 million to 1.3 million distinct CDR3 sequences in the sample, roughly 35% were seen once. The specimen was peripheral blood or thyroid tissue (not recorded which). These receptors all stem from an adult man with Graves' hyperthyroidism.

This clonotype was seen only a few times. This chain joins TRBV4-1 and TRBJ2-5, with 7 bases matching TRBD2. The CDR3 is 14 residues long. Germline CDR1 reads MGHRA; CDR2 reads YSYEKL. V lost 0 bases and J lost 7; bases outside the gene matches: 5. The CDR3 loop is CASSQDLGGGTQYF. CDR3 nucleotides: TGCGCCAGCAGCCAAGATCTTGGCGGGGGGACCCAGTACTTC.

The table lists this clonotype with a count of one. The rearrangement uses TRBV14 and TRBJ1-1; D ambiguous. The germline V gene has CDR1 SGHDN and CDR2 FVKESK. Trimming left V 1 base short and J 5 bases short, with 8 bases between. CDR3 length equals 13 residues. CDR3 region: CASSQVLGTEAFF. CDR3 bases: TGTGCCAGCAGCCAAGTCTTGGGAACTGAAGCTTTCTTT.

This rearrangement joins TRBV12-3 or TRBV12-4 to TRBJ1-1; D possibly corresponds to TRBD1 (5 bases). There are 17 residues in the CDR3. Between the trimmed V and J ends, which lost 3 bases and 0 bases, there was a span of 17 bases. CDR3 DNA: TGTGCCAGCAGTTTTACTAGCGGGGCGGTAATGAACACTGAAGCTTTCTTT. It yields the protein CASSFTSGAVMNTEAFF.

In its sample, this clonotype was seen a few times. J is TRBJ1-6 and V is TRBV12-3 or TRBV12-4, with a possible D match to TRBD1 (6 bases). There are 13 residues in the CDR3. The V end was cut by 11 bases, the J end by 5 bases, with 13 bases between. The DNA of the CDR3 is TGTGCCGTCAGACAGGCCGATAATTCACCCCTCCACTTT. This encodes CAVRQADNSPLHF.

The chain uses TRBV7-2 and TRBJ2-5; 7 bases are a match to TRBD2. Germline V lookup: CDR1 SGHTA, CDR2 FQGNSA. The CDR3 runs to 17 residues. V shed 8 bases and J 3 bases; nucleotides not matched to a gene: 18. As DNA, the CDR3 is TGTGCCAGCGGAAGGAGACTAGCACCAGTTTGGGAAGAGACCCAGTACTTC. Protein: CASGRRLAPVWEETQYF.

As for this clonotype: This may come from a read error, since a much larger clone is one base off. The chain recombines TRBV20-1 with TRBJ2-5; TRBD2 matches 9 bases. V lost 3 bases, J lost 2 bases, and 10 bases stayed unmatched. Germline V gene sequence: CDR1 DFQATT, CDR2 SNEGSKA (reference sequence). The CDR3 contains 16 residues. CDR3 region: CSASGQAGGRQETQYF. The CDR3 nucleotides are TGCAGTGCTAGCGGTCAAGCGGGAGGAAGACAAGAGACCCAGTACTTC.

The rearrangement uses TRBV29-1 and TRBJ2-3, with 9 bases fitting TRBD2. Trimming at V came to 0 bases and at J to 5 bases, leaving 6 bases not matched to a gene. The CDR3 has 15 residues. Germline loops: CDR1 SQVTM, CDR2 ANQGSEA. The CDR3 spells CSVEDQREAGDTQYF. The CDR3 nucleotides read TGCAGCGTTGAAGACCAGCGGGAGGCGGGAGATACGCAGTATTTT.

This clonotype was picked up many times. The chain employs TRBV29-1 and TRBJ2-2, with 12 bases aligning to TRBD2. Germline V gene data show CDR1 as SQVTM and CDR2 as ANQGSEA. This CDR3 has 16 residues. J gave up 4 bases and V 4 bases, and 7 bases lay outside the gene matches. The CDR3 region is CSVAGLAGGFTGELFF. In DNA form, the CDR3 reads TGCAGCGTTGCCGGGCTAGCGGGAGGGTTCACCGGGGAGCTGTTTTTT.

This chain uses TRBV7-9 with TRBJ1-1; 7 nucleotides align to TRBD1. V lost 5 bases to trimming and J lost 1 base; unmatched junction nucleotides: 7. This CDR3 contains 15 residues. Germline CDR1 and CDR2: SEHNR and FQNEAQ (reference sequence). This chain's CDR3 is CASSLRRQGNTEAFF. The CDR3, as DNA: TGTGCCAGCAGCCTAAGACGACAGGGGAACACTGAAGCTTTCTTT.

This clonotype was seen only a few times. The chain links TRBV28 to TRBJ2-6; tentative D call: TRBD1 (5 bases). Germline loops: CDR1 MDHEN, CDR2 SYDVKM. Trimming removed 5 bases at V and 4 bases at J, with 15 bases between. CDR3 length: 16 amino acids. This CDR3 reads CASSPPDSEGANVLTF. The CDR3 region has the DNA TGTGCCAGCAGTCCACCTGACAGCGAAGGGGCCAACGTCCTGACTTTC.

The rearrangement joins TRBV5-1 to TRBJ1-1, with 9 bases lining up with TRBD1. Unmatched junction bases numbered 7, after V lost 4 bases and J lost 6 bases. Germline values: CDR1 SGHRS, CDR2 YFSETQ. The CDR3 is 14 residues long. The CDR3 nucleotides read TGCGCCAGCAGCGCGGGACAGGGTAACCCTGAAGCTTTCTTT. Translating gives CASSAGQGNPEAFF.

The table lists this clonotype with many counts. The rearrangement links TRBV7-9 to TRBJ2-7; D not certain. The CDR3 extends over 11 amino acids. CDR1 is SEHNR, CDR2 FQNEAQ, per germline (reference sequence). Trimming removed 6 bases at V and 2 bases at J, with 5 bases between. CDR3 region: CASRVAYEQYF. The CDR3 DNA is TGTGCCAGCAGGGTAGCCTACGAGCAGTACTTC.

As to this clonotype: A read error may explain this, as a much larger clone is one base away. The genes are TRBV7-2 and TRBJ2-7, with a weak D call TRBD1 (7 bases). The germline CDR1 and CDR2 sequences are SGHTA and FQGNSA. Trimming pared 1 base from V and 3 bases from J, leaving 13 bases between. The CDR3 has 15 residues. The DNA of the CDR3 is TGTGCCAGCAGCTTAGGCGGGACAGCCTACTACGAGCAGTACTTC. Amino acid sequence: CASSLGGTAYYEQYF.

Comment on this clonotype: The junction differs from germline at one of its ends, possibly a read error. The chain joins TRBV20-1 to TRBJ2-5; TRBD2 matches 13 bases. The CDR3 has 16 amino acids. In germline, CDR1 is DFQATT, CDR2 SNEGSKA (reference sequence). CDR3 in amino acids: CSASGLAGDAQVTQYF. Written as DNA, the CDR3 is TGCAGTGCTAGCGGACTAGCGGGGGACGCACAAGTGACCCAGTACTTC.

The chain employs TRBV9 and TRBJ2-2, with D hard to call. The CDR3 totals 15 residues. Germline lookup yields CDR1 SGDLS and CDR2 YYNGEE. Deletions cut 4 bases from V and 0 bases from J, with 10 bases between. DNA of the CDR3: TGTGCCAGCAGCCCCCGGGCAGCGAACACCGGGGAGCTGTTTTTT. This codes for CASSPRAANTGELFF.

This clonotype occurred once. The chain combines TRBV9 with TRBJ2-5; 9 positions agree with TRBD1. Germline V lookup: CDR1 SGDLS, CDR2 YYNGEE. There are 15 residues in the CDR3. V lost 3 bases to trimming and J lost 2 bases; unmatched junction nucleotides: 5. The CDR3 reads CASSAHRGLQETQYF. DNA for the CDR3: TGTGCCAGCAGCGCCCACAGGGGGCTACAAGAGACCCAGTACTTC.

This chain joins TRBV20-1 and TRBJ1-1; 12 positions match TRBD1. CDR3 size: 17 residues. V trimming: 2 bases; J trimming: 2 bases; junction bases outside the gene matches: 9. Germline lookup yields CDR1 DFQATT and CDR2 SNEGSKA (reference sequence). DNA for the CDR3: TGCAGTGCTAGAAGACCCGGGACAGGGGGCGGAAACACTGAAGCTTTCTTT. This gives the protein CSARRPGTGGGNTEAFF.

This clonotype was counted at least ten times. The chain is built from TRBV24-1 and TRBJ1-1; the match to TRBD1 covers 8 bases. Trimming at V came to 3 bases and at J to 1 base, leaving 3 bases not matched to a gene. Germline V gene data show CDR1 as KGHDR and CDR2 as SFDVKD. This CDR3 is built from 15 residues. In nucleotides, the CDR3 is TGTGCCACCAGTGATCCCAGGGGGCCGAACACTGAAGCTTTCTTT. As protein: CATSDPRGPNTEAFF.

This rearrangement joins TRBV7-2 to TRBJ1-4; D is ambiguous. The CDR3 spans 18 residues. The V end was cut by 5 bases, the J end by 2 bases, with 21 bases between. Germline CDR1 SGHTA, CDR2 FQGNSA. The CDR3 here is CASSPQFPQSGTNEKLFF. The CDR3 DNA follows: TGTGCCAGCAGCCCCCAGTTCCCCCAGAGTGGTACTAATGAAAAACTGTTTTTT. The full variable domain, rest sourced from reference TRBV7-2 and TRBJ1-4, is GAGVSQSPSNKVTEKGKDVELRCDPISGHTALYWYRQSLGQGLEFLIYFQGNSAPDKSGLPSDRFSAERTGGSVSTLTIQRTQQEDSAVYLCASSPQFPQSGTNEKLFFGSGTQLSVL.

The chain employs TRBV6-6 and TRBJ1-1, with D maybe TRBD1 (6 bases). V was pared by 2 bases and J by 8 bases, with 12 bases between. The CDR3 sequence is 13 residues long. The V gene's germline CDR1 is MNHNY and CDR2 SVGAGI (reference sequence). Here the CDR3 DNA reads TGTGCCAGCAGTTACCCTCCCGGGACAGAAGCTTTCTTT. Its protein product is CASSYPPGTEAFF.

This clonotype was recorded a few times. The chain carries TRBV11-2 and TRBJ2-7; D perhaps matches TRBD2 (6 bases). Trimming cost V 5 bases and J 0 bases, with 14 bases left between them. This CDR3 contains 15 residues. Per the germline V gene, CDR1 is SGHAT and CDR2 is FQNNGV. In nucleotides, the CDR3 is TGTGCCAGCAGCCCGGGGACTCGAAGCTCCTACGAGCAGTACTTC. It is translated as CASSPGTRSSYEQYF.

This clonotype was counted between two and nine times. The rearrangement uses TRBV20-1 and TRBJ1-4; TRBD1 might be the D (6 bases). The CDR3 sequence is 15 residues long. CDR1 and CDR2 (germline): DFQATT, SNEGSKA (reference sequence). Trimming cost V 5 bases and J 3 bases, with 16 bases left between them. DNA of the CDR3: TGCAGTGCTCGTTCCGGGGGCGCATCTAATGAAAAACTGTTTTTT. It encodes CSARSGGASNEKLFF.

The V and J genes are TRBV10-3 and TRBJ2-2; D is unresolved. Germline CDR1 is ENHRY and CDR2 is SYGVKD. Trimming cost V 10 bases and J 4 bases, with 16 bases left between them. The CDR3 is 14 residues long. The CDR3 DNA sequence: TGTGCCAGCCTAAAGAAGGGCTTCACCGGGGAGCTGTTTTTT. Protein product: CASLKKGFTGELFF.

V is TRBV9 and J is TRBJ2-2; D might be TRBD1 (6 bases). V lost 3 bases to trimming and J lost 7 bases, with 16 bases between them. This CDR3 region has 15 residues. Germline V CDR1 and CDR2: SGDLS, YYNGEE. The CDR3 nucleotides read TGTGCCAGCAGCGGAGGAAGGCAGGGGCGCGGGGAGCTGTTTTTT. The encoded protein is CASSGGRQGRGELFF. The complete variable domain, with remaining parts taken from reference TRBV9 and TRBJ2-2, reads DSGVTQTPKHLITATGQRVTLRCSPRSGDLSVYWYQQSLDQGLQFLIQYYNGEERAKGNILERFSAQQFPDLHSELNLSSLELGDSALYFCASSGGRQGRGELFFGEGSRLTVL.

This clonotype was recorded a few times. CDR3 amino acids: CASSPVGRAVTQYF. The CDR3 nucleotides are TGTGCCAGCAGTCCGGTGGGCAGGGCGGTGACCCAGTACTTC. This chain connects TRBV2 to TRBJ2-5; tentatively, D is TRBD1 (5 bases). Germline V gene lookup returns CDR1 SNHLY and CDR2 FYNNEI. There are 14 residues in the CDR3. Trimming took off 5 bases at V and 7 bases at J, with 17 bases between the two ends.